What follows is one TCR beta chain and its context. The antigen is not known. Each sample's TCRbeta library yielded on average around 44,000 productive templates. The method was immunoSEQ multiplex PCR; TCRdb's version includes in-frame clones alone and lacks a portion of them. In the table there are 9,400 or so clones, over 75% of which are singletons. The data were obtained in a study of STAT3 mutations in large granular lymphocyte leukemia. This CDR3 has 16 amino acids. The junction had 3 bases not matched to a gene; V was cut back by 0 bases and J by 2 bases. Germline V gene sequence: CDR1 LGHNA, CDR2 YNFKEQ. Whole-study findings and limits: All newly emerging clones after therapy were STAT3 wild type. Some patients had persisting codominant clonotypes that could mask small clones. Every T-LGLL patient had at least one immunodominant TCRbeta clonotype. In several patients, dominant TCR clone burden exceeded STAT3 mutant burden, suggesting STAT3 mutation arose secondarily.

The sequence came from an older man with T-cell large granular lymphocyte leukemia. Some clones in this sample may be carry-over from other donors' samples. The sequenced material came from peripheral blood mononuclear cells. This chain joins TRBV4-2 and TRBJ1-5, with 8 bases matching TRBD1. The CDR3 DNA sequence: TGTGCCAGCAGCCAAGAGGACAGGGATGGCAATCAGCCCCAGCATTTT. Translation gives CASSQEDRDGNQPQHF.